This TCR beta chain appears in the sequencing data of a study of blood T cell repertoires in COVID-19 (dated by TCRdb to 2019 to 2021). About the study as a whole: The collaborator samples originated in the United States, Italy and Spain and spanned the acute and convalescent phases of COVID-19. A de-identified subject ID, COVID-19 status, age in years and sex were almost always included in the sample metadata. Subjects who had been exposed to COVID-19, were actively infected with it, or had recovered from it provided the deeply sampled blood TCRbeta repertoires that made up the dataset. The repertoires were made available in a free public database intended to serve as a resource for research on the immune response to SARS-CoV-2. The samples were drawn from two sources: the first 160 participants of the ongoing ImmuneRACE study, and 1,200 or so subjects contributed by 6 global collaborators. The prospective study material was composed of cDNA or gDNA derived from T cells, B-cell-depleted T cells, or PBMCs. Where available, HLA class I and class II types were taken from metadata supplied by the sample provider and were not determined by assay-based typing. On the study overall, not on this receptor specifically: The amount of clinical and demographic metadata varied by source and participant and was provided uncurated.

Comment on this clone: This clone's antigen is unknown. No much larger clone is present one base from it, and per-base qualities are unavailable.

In Seattle, one collaborating source enrolled patients while the infection was active and tracked those patients longitudinally over the course of disease. Whole blood was collected in K2EDTA tubes by collaborating institutions according to the institutions' own protocols. Collaborator samples were shipped for TCRbeta analysis as frozen whole blood, isolated PBMCs, or DNA extracted from either sample type. TCRbeta CDR3 regions were amplified from genomic DNA by means of the immunoSEQ Assay, a bias-controlled multiplex PCR. The study's processing was this. The number of nucleated cells in each sample was estimated from the amplification of reference gene primers within the assay. To quantify the absolute abundance of each unique TCRbeta CDR3 rearrangement, sequence reads were collapsed and filtered. For each sample, productive Simpson clonality was calculated as the square root of Simpson's diversity index over productive rearrangements. TCRdb holds this immuneACCESS table with in-frame rearrangements only. Some clones are missing; in checked studies, unresolved V genes explain under half, and the rest has no known cause. Clone size and the V and J calls come from that table; the DNA yielded D and trimming. Present in this sample are some 220,000 clones, roughly 85% of which were seen just once. Clones ranked in the top ten supply about 2.4% of the sample.

From the germline V gene, CDR1 is MGHRA and CDR2 is YSYEKL. The CDR3 sequence holds 14 residues, the cysteine and phenylalanine included. Only the CDR3 part of the read is kept: 42 bases, read in frame from the first base. V is cut by 3 bases and J by 8 bases, and the space between the germline ends is 16 bases. This clonotype originated in a woman aged 65 to 85 with COVID-19, enrolled during active disease. The sample taken for sequencing was peripheral blood. The chain is assembled from TRBV4-1 and TRBJ1-2, and TRBD1 may be the D gene, going by 6 matching bases. The CDR3 in this case is CASSQRTALDGYTF. The DNA sequence is TGCGCCAGCAGCCAGAGGACAGCTTTGGACGGCTACACCTTC.